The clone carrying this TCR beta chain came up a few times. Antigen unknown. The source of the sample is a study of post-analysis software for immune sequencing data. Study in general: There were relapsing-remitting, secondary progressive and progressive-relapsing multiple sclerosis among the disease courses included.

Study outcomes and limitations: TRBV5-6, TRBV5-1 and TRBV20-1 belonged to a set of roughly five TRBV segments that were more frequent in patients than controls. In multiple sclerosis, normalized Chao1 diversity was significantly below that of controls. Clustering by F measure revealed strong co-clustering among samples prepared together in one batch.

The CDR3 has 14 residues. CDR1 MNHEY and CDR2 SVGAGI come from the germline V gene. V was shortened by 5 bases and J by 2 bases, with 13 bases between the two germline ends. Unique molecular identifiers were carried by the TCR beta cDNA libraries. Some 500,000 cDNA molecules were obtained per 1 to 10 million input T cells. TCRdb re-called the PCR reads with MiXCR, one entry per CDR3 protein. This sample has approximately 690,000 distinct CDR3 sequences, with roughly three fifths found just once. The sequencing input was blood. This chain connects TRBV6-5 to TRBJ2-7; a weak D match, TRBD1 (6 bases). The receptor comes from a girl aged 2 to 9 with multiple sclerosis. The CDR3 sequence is CASSQGSLAYEQYF. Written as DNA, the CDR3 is TGTGCCAGCAGTCAGGGGTCCCTAGCCTACGAGCAGTACTTC.